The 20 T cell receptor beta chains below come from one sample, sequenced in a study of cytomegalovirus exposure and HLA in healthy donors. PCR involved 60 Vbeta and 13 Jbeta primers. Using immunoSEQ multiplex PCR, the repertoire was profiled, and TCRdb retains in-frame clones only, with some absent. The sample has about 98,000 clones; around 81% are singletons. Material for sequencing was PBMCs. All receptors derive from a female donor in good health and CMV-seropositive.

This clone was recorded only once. The CDR3 region is CASSFRDRGTDTQYF. The CDR3 nucleotides read TGTGCCAGCAGTTTCCGGGACAGGGGAACAGATACGCAGTATTTT. This sequence joins TRBV27 and TRBJ2-3, with 10 bases lining up with TRBD1. In germline, CDR1 is MNHEY, CDR2 SMNVEV (reference sequence). The CDR3 loop spans 15 amino acids. With V trimmed by 3 bases and J by 3 bases, 3 bases remained unmatched.

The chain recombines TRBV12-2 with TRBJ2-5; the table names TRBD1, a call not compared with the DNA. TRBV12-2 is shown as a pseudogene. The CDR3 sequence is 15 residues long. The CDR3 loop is CASRPGQGNQETQYF. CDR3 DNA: TGTGCAAGTCGACCTGGACAGGGGAACCAAGAGACCCAGTACTTC.

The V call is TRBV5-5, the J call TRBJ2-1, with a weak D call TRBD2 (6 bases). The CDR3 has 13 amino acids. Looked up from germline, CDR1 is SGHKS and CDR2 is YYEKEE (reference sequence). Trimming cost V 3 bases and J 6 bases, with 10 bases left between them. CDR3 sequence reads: CASSSPGLNEQFF. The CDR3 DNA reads TGTGCCAGCAGCTCCCCGGGACTCAATGAGCAGTTCTTC. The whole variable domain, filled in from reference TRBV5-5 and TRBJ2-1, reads DAGVTQSPTHLIKTRGQQVTLRCSPISGHKSVSWYQQVLGQGPQFIFQYYEKEERGRGNFPDRFSARQFPNYSSELNVNALLLGDSALYLCASSSPGLNEQFFGPGTRLTVL.

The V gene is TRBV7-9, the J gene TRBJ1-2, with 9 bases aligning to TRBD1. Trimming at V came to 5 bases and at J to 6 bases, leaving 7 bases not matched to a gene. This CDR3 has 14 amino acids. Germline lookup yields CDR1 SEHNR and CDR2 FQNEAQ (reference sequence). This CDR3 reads CASSPTGTGHGYTF. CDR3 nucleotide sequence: TGTGCCAGCAGCCCTACGGGGACAGGGCATGGCTACACCTTC.

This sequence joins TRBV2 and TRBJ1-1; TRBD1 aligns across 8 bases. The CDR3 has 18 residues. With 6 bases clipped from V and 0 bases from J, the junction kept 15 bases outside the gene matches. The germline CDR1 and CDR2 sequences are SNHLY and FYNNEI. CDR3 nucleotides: TGTGCCAGCAGCGTCCAGGGGGCGGCCTTTTCACTGAACACTGAAGCTTTCTTT. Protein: CASSVQGAAFSLNTEAFF.

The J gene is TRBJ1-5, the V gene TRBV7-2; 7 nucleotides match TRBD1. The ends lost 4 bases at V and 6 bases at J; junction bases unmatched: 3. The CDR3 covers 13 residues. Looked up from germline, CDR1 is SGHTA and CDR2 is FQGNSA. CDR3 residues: CASSSRGTQPQHF. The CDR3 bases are TGTGCCAGCAGCTCCAGGGGGACTCAGCCCCAGCATTTT. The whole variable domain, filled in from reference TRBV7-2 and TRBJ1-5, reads GAGVSQSPSNKVTEKGKDVELRCDPISGHTALYWYRQSLGQGLEFLIYFQGNSAPDKSGLPSDRFSAERTGGSVSTLTIQRTQQEDSAVYLCASSSRGTQPQHFGDGTRLSIL.

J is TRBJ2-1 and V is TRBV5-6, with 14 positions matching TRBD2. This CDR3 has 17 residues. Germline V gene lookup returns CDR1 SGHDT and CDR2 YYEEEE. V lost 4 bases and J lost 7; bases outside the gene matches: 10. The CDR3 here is CASSRGTSGRPLNEQFF. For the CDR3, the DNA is TGTGCCAGCAGCAGAGGGACTAGCGGGAGACCCTTAAATGAGCAGTTCTTC.

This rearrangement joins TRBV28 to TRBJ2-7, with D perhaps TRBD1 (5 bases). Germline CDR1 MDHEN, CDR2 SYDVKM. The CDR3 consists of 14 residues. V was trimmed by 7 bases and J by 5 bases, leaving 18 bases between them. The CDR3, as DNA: TGTGCCAGCATCCTCCGGCAGGGCGCGAACGAGCAGTACTTC. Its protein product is CASILRQGANEQYF.

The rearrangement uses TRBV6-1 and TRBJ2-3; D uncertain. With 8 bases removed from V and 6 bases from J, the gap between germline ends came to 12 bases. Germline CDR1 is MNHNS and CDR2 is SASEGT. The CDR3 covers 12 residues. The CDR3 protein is CASGLLTDTQYF. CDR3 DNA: TGTGCCAGCGGTCTATTGACTGATACGCAGTATTTT.

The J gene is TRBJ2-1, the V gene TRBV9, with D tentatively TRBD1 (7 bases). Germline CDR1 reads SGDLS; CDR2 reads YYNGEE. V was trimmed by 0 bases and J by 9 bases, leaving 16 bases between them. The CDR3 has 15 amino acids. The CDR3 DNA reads TGTGCCAGCAGCGTAGGTCAGGGGGTGGAGGGTGAGCAGTTCTTC. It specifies CASSVGQGVEGEQFF.

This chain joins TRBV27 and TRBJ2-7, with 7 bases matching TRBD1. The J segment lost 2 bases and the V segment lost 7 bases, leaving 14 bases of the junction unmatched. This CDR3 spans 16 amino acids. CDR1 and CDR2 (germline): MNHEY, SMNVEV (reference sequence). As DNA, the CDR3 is TGTGCCAGCAAGGCCCTAGGGACAGTAAAAACCTACGAGCAGTACTTC. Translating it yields CASKALGTVKTYEQYF.

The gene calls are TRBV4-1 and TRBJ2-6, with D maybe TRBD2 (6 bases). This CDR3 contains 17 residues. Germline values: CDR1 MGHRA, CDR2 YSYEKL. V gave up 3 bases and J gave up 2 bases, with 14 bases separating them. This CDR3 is CASSHLPWEAGANVLTF. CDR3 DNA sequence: TGCGCCAGCAGCCACCTTCCTTGGGAGGCTGGGGCCAACGTCCTGACTTTC.

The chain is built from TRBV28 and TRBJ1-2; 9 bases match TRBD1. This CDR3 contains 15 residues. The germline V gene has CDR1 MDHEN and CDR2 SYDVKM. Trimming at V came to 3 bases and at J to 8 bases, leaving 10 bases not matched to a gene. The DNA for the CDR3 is TGTGCCAGCAGTTTGACCGGGACAGGGAACAACGGCTACACCTTC. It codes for CASSLTGTGNNGYTF.

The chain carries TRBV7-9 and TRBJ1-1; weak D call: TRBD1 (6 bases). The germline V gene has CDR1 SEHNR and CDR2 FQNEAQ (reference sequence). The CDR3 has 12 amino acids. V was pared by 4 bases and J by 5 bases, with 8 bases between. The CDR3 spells CASSSRGTEAFF. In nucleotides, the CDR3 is TGTGCCAGCAGCTCTAGGGGGACTGAAGCTTTCTTT. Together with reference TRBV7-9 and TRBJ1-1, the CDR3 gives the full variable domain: DTGVSQNPRHKITKRGQNVTFRCDPISEHNRLYWYRQTLGQGPEFLTYFQNEAQLEKSRLLSDRFSAERPKGSFSTLEIQRTEQGDSAMYLCASSSRGTEAFFGQGTRLTVV.

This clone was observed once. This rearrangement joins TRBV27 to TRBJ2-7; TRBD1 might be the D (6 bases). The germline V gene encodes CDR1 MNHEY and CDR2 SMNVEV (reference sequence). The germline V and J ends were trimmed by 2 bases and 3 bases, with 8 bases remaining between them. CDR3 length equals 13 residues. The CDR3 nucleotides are TGTGCCAGCAGTTTAAGGGGGATCTACGAGCAGTACTTC. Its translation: CASSLRGIYEQYF.

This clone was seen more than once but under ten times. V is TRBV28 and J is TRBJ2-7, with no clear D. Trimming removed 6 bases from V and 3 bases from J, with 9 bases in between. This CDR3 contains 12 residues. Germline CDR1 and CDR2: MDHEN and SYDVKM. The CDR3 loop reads CASSLQFYEQYF. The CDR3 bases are TGTGCCAGCAGCTTACAATTCTACGAGCAGTACTTC.

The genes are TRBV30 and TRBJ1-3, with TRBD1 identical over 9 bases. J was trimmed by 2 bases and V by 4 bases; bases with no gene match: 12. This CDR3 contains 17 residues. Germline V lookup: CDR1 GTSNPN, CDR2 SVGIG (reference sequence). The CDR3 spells CAWTLGGQGFTGNTIYF. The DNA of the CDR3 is TGTGCCTGGACCCTTGGGGGACAGGGCTTTACTGGAAACACCATATATTTT.

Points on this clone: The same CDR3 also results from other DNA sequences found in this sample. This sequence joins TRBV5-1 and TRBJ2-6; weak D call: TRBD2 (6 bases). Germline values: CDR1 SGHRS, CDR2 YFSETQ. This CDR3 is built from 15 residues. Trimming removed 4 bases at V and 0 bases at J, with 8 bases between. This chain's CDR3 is CASSLGSSGANVLTF. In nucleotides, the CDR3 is TGCGCCAGCAGCCTCGGGAGCTCTGGGGCCAACGTCCTGACTTTC.

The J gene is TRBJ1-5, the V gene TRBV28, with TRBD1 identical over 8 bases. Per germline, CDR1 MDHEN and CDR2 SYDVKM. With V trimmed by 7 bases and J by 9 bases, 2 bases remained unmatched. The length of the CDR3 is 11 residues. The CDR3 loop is CASNDRGPQHF. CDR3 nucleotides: TGTGCCAGCAATGACAGGGGGCCCCAGCATTTT.

The CDR3 protein is CASSPQTGNTEAFF. CDR3 in DNA: TGTGCCAGCTCACCACAGACAGGGAACACTGAAGCTTTCTTT. This rearrangement joins TRBV18 to TRBJ1-1; a weak D match, TRBD1 (6 bases). Germline V gene data show CDR1 as KGHSH and CDR2 as LQKENI. Deletions cut 1 base from V and 1 base from J, with 7 bases between. The CDR3 has 14 residues.